Presented here are 18 T cell receptor beta chains from one specimen sequenced in a study of control samples from healthy donors and cancer patients. Sequencing was performed with immunoSEQ multiplex PCR; in TCRdb, only in-frame clones are kept and a portion is missing. The table records tens of thousands of clones, 86% of them present only once. The source material was PBMCs. The receptors stem from a woman between 40 and 50 years old with lung cancer.

This chain links TRBV7-3 with TRBJ2-1; 7 bases map to TRBD1. V lost 5 bases and J lost 3; bases outside the gene matches: 4. The CDR3 runs 14 residues. The germline CDR1 and CDR2 sequences are SGHTA and FQGTGA. The DNA of the CDR3 is TGTGCCAGCAGCCCGGGACAGAACTACAATGAGCAGTTCTTC. Amino acids: CASSPGQNYNEQFF.

This clone turned up a few times. The chain recombines TRBV19 with TRBJ1-1; a weak D match, TRBD1 (6 bases). V lost 6 bases and J 3 bases, leaving 11 bases between the germline ends. Per germline, CDR1 LNHDA and CDR2 SQIVND (reference sequence). The CDR3 has 13 amino acids. The CDR3 sequence is CASRQNRDTEAFF. CDR3 coding DNA: TGTGCCAGTAGACAAAACAGGGACACTGAAGCTTTCTTT. The full variable domain, in which reference TRBV19 and TRBJ1-1 provide the parts outside the CDR3, is DGGITQSPKYLFRKEGQNVTLSCEQNLNHDAMYWYRQDPGQGLRLIYYSQIVNDFQKGDIAEGYSVSREKKESFPLTVTSAQKNPTAFYLCASRQNRDTEAFFGQGTRLTVV.

The CDR3 nucleotides are TGCAGCGTTTATGGACGGGATAATGAAAAACTGTTTTTT. It yields the protein CSVYGRDNEKLFF. The chain is built from TRBV29-1 and TRBJ1-4, with unresolved D. Germline V lookup: CDR1 SQVTM, CDR2 ANQGSEA. The V gene lost 5 bases and the J gene lost 4 bases, with 11 bases spanning the gap. The CDR3 has 13 amino acids.

This rearrangement joins TRBV6-5 to TRBJ2-3; TRBD2 matches at 9 bases. The CDR3 is 15 residues long. Germline V gives CDR1 MNHEY, CDR2 SVGAGI. Trimming took 6 bases from V and 2 from J; bases not matched to a gene: 6. CDR3 loop: CASSPLAGTTDTQYF. CDR3 coding DNA: TGTGCCAGCAGCCCGCTAGCGGGGACCACAGATACGCAGTATTTT.

This rearrangement joins TRBV7-3 to TRBJ1-4; tentative D call: TRBD1 (5 bases). Trimming cost V 5 bases and J 6 bases, with 13 bases left between them. The germline CDR1 and CDR2 sequences are SGHTA and FQGTGA. CDR3 length: 14 residues. This CDR3 is CASSPGQRDEKLFF. The CDR3 DNA follows: TGTGCCAGCAGCCCAGGACAACGGGATGAAAAACTGTTTTTT.

The chain combines TRBV6-5 with TRBJ2-4, with D possibly being TRBD1 (6 bases). The CDR3 is made up of 16 amino acids. The V gene lost 0 bases and the J gene lost 6 bases, with 15 bases spanning the gap. From germline, CDR1 is MNHEY and CDR2 SVGAGI. Here the CDR3 DNA reads TGTGCCAGCAGTTACTCGTTATGGACAGAAAGAAACATTCAGTACTTC. Residues: CASSYSLWTERNIQYF.

The V gene is TRBV6-6, the J gene TRBJ1-2, with D unclear. This CDR3 has 14 residues. Trimming shortened V by 6 bases and J by 2 bases, and 13 bases separated the two germline ends. The germline V gene has CDR1 MNHNY and CDR2 SVGAGI (reference sequence). The DNA for the CDR3 is TGTGCCAGCAGCAAGGACGGGAAGAACTATGGCTACACCTTC. This sequence encodes CASSKDGKNYGYTF.

CDR3 DNA sequence: TGTGCCAGCAGTGAATATGTAGGGGGAGCTAACTATGGCTACACCTTC. This encodes CASSEYVGGANYGYTF. The chain combines TRBV6-1 with TRBJ1-2; perhaps TRBD1 as D (6 bases). V was shortened by 2 bases and J by 0 bases, with 13 bases between the two germline ends. CDR1 is MNHNS, CDR2 SASEGT, per germline. This CDR3 comprises 16 residues.

CDR3 nucleotide sequence: TGTGCCAGCAGTTTAGGCGGACAGGTGCCGAACACCGGGGAGCTGTTTTTT. The encoded protein is CASSLGGQVPNTGELFF. The chain is built from TRBV28 and TRBJ2-2, with 7 bases identical to TRBD1. The CDR3 has 17 amino acids. After removal of 2 bases from V and 0 bases from J, the junction contained 6 bases not matched to a gene. Germline-derived CDR1 and CDR2 are MDHEN and SYDVKM.

The CDR3 region has the DNA TGTGCCAGCAGCCTCGGTAGGGGGGACTCCAATTCACCCCTCCACTTT. Encoded protein: CASSLGRGDSNSPLHF. The chain uses TRBV4-2 and TRBJ1-6, with a tentative D call TRBD1 (6 bases). The V gene's germline CDR1 is LGHNA and CDR2 YNFKEQ. Trimming took off 4 bases at V and 7 bases at J, with 17 bases between the two ends. This CDR3 comprises 16 residues.

This chain uses TRBV28 with TRBJ2-1; D not resolved. CDR3 length: 14 amino acids. The germline CDR1 and CDR2 sequences are MDHEN and SYDVKM. Trimming pared 6 bases from V and 5 bases from J, leaving 14 bases between. This chain's CDR3 is CASSPMSQNNEQFF. The CDR3 coding sequence is TGTGCCAGCAGCCCTATGTCACAGAACAATGAGCAGTTCTTC.

The J gene is TRBJ1-5, the V gene TRBV7-6; D is uncertain. This CDR3 comprises 12 residues. Looked up from germline, CDR1 is SGHVS and CDR2 is FNYEAQ. Trimming left V 4 bases short and J 7 bases short, with 8 bases between. CDR3 in DNA: TGTGCCAGCAGCTCCCCCGCGCAGCCCCAGCATTTT. It codes for CASSSPAQPQHF.

This sequence joins TRBV5-5 and TRBJ1-6; possibly TRBD1 for D (6 bases). V lost 4 bases, J lost 6 bases, and 14 bases lay in between. Germline-derived CDR1 and CDR2 are SGHKS and YYEKEE (reference sequence). The CDR3 extends over 15 amino acids. The CDR3: CASSRTGSGNSPLHF. CDR3 nucleotide sequence: TGTGCCAGCAGCCGAACAGGGAGTGGTAATTCACCCCTCCACTTT.

This chain links TRBV6-1 with TRBJ2-5; no clear D gene. The ends were cut back, 2 bases at V and 0 bases at J, with 7 bases in the middle. CDR1 and CDR2 from the germline V gene are MNHNS and SASEGT. The CDR3 runs to 14 residues. CDR3 in DNA: TGTGCCAGCAGTGAAATGCCTGACCAAGAGACCCAGTACTTC. Translation: CASSEMPDQETQYF.

V and J are TRBV24-1 and TRBJ2-5; maybe TRBD1 (5 bases). This CDR3 is built from 17 residues. V was cut by 2 bases and J by 0 bases, with 15 bases left in between. The germline CDR1 and CDR2 sequences are KGHDR and SFDVKD. CDR3 sequence: CATSDWGRATHQETQYF. Here the CDR3 DNA reads TGTGCCACCAGTGATTGGGGCAGAGCAACCCACCAAGAGACCCAGTACTTC.

Only one count was recorded for this clone. The V call is TRBV24-1, the J call TRBJ2-2; 8 positions match TRBD1. The CDR3 contains 16 residues. Trimming at V came to 3 bases and at J to 3 bases, leaving 5 bases not matched to a gene. CDR1 is KGHDR and CDR2 is SFDVKD in the germline V gene. The DNA of the CDR3 is TGTGCCACCAGTGATCCTGACAGGGGCGACACCGGGGAGCTGTTTTTT. This encodes CATSDPDRGDTGELFF.

The chain links TRBV7-9 to TRBJ2-1, with a tentative D call TRBD1 (6 bases). V was shortened by 4 bases and J by 9 bases, with 10 bases between the two germline ends. CDR1 is SEHNR and CDR2 is FQNEAQ in the germline V gene (reference sequence). The CDR3 loop spans 12 amino acids. The CDR3 region has the DNA TGTGCCAGCAGCTCCCCAGGGGCTGAGCAGTTCTTC. Its translation is CASSSPGAEQFF.

This clone was recorded a few times. The chain joins TRBV15 to TRBJ1-5; no reliable D call. This CDR3 comprises 13 residues. Trimming left V 5 bases short and J 3 bases short, with 8 bases between. Germline-derived CDR1 and CDR2 are LNHNV and YYDKDF (reference sequence). CDR3 loop: CATSGTYNQPQHF. The CDR3 nucleotides are TGTGCCACCAGCGGTACGTACAATCAGCCCCAGCATTTT.